The source of this TCR beta chain is a study of PD-L1 blockade in urothelial cancer. Study summary: About nine tenths of the roughly 29 patients were men who had bladder-origin urothelial cancer. Analysis of the blood was performed 3 weeks (second dose) and 6 weeks after treatment start.

Germline V gene lookup returns CDR1 SGDLS and CDR2 YYNGEE. The CDR3 consists of 15 residues. The V and J ends lost 3 bases and 4 bases, in that order; junction bases with no gene match: 4. This clone was counted between two and nine times. Libraries were prepared by immunoSEQ multiplex PCR; TCRdb keeps only in-frame clonotypes and omits some of them. The sample consists of approximately 50,000 clones, about four fifths of them appearing once. Time point denoted: pretreatment peripheral blood. The specimen was PBMCs, collected around atezolizumab (anti-PD-L1) treatment. This receptor was identified in a middle-aged man with urothelial cancer. The chain recombines TRBV9 with TRBJ2-2; 9 nucleotides match TRBD1. The CDR3: CASSAGQGSTGELFF. The CDR3 DNA sequence: TGTGCCAGCAGCGCGGGACAGGGCTCCACCGGGGAGCTGTTTTTT. Looking up the rest from reference TRBV9 and TRBJ2-2 gives the full variable domain: DSGVTQTPKHLITATGQRVTLRCSPRSGDLSVYWYQQSLDQGLQFLIQYYNGEERAKGNILERFSAQQFPDLHSELNLSSLELGDSALYFCASSAGQGSTGELFFGEGSRLTVL.